Listed below are T cell receptor beta chains from one sample, sequenced in a study of OX40 agonist ivuxolimab in advanced cancers. The method was immunoSEQ multiplex PCR; TCRdb's version includes in-frame clones alone and lacks a portion of them. Counted here are 5,000 to 7,500 clones, 70% to 80% occurring once; the ten biggest clones make up over 25%. Sequencing used CD4+ or CD8+ T cells sorted from blood, obtained in a trial of the OX40 agonist ivuxolimab. Every receptor here comes from an adult with an advanced solid tumor such as melanoma, head and neck, liver or kidney cancer. Each CDR3 is given with its conserved first and last residue. The D gene is left open where the match is weak. Rows give clone size only sometimes, using once, few, many, or a class for an expanded clone.

v_gene,d_gene,j_gene,abundance,CDR3nt,CDR3aa
TRBV27,TRBD1,TRBJ2-7,-,TGTGCCAGCAGTCTACAGGGGGCGAACTACGAGCAGTACTTC,CASSLQGANYEQYF
TRBV5-4,TRBD1,TRBJ1-2,-,TGTGCCAGCAGCTTGGCGCCGGGACAGGTGAACTATGGCTACACCTTC,CASSLAPGQVNYGYTF
TRBV5-6,-,TRBJ2-3,-,TGTGCCAGCAGGGGGAATCCTACAGGGTGGACAGATACGCAGTATTTT,CASRGNPTGWTDTQYF
TRBV28,TRBD1,TRBJ1-5,-,TGTGCCAGCAGTCTACAGGGGGAGCATCAGCCCCAGCATTTT,CASSLQGEHQPQHF
TRBV5-8,TRBD1,TRBJ1-2,-,TGTGCCAGCAGCTTGGGAGGGACAGGGTTCTATGGCTACACCTTC,CASSLGGTGFYGYTF
TRBV27,-,TRBJ1-2,-,TGTGCCAGCAGTCCCATCCACGGGCATGGCTACACCTTC,CASSPIHGHGYTF
TRBV6-5,-,TRBJ2-1,few,TGTGCCAGCAGTTACTCGAGTGTCCGACAGACCAATGAGCAGTTCTTC,CASSYSSVRQTNEQFF
TRBV29-1,TRBD1,TRBJ2-6,-,TGCAGCGTTGAAGTGACAGGGACCGGGGCCAACGTCCTGACTTTC,CSVEVTGTGANVLTF
TRBV11-2,-,TRBJ2-7,-,TGTGCCAGCAGCTTAGGGGGTTTTGGCTCCTACGAGCAGTACTTC,CASSLGGFGSYEQYF
TRBV5-5,-,TRBJ1-1,-,TGTGCCAGCAGCTTGCGCGGGGGGAACACTGAAGCTTTCTTT,CASSLRGGNTEAFF
TRBV13,-,TRBJ2-7,once,TGTGCCAGCAGCCAGTACCTAGTTGGGGTGGAGTACGAGCAGTACTTC,CASSQYLVGVEYEQYF
TRBV5-6,-,TRBJ2-1,-,TGTGCCAGCAGCCCGGTGGGCGTATACAATGAGCAGTTCTTC,CASSPVGVYNEQFF
TRBV7-2,TRBD2,TRBJ2-7,once,TGTGCCAGCGCTAGCGGGGGCTCCTACGAGCAGTACTTC,CASASGGSYEQYF
TRBV6-1,-,TRBJ1-5,-,TGTGCCAGCTGGTCGGGGTTGGGCAATCAGCCCCAGCATTTT,CASWSGLGNQPQHF
TRBV9,TRBD1,TRBJ2-2,-,TGTGCCAGCAGCCCCCCCGGGACAGGGAACACCGGGGAGCTGTTTTTT,CASSPPGTGNTGELFF
TRBV9,-,TRBJ2-7,-,TGTGCCAGCAGCCCCCGGGGGTACGACTACGAGCAGTACTTC,CASSPRGYDYEQYF
TRBV2,-,TRBJ2-1,-,TGTGCCAGCAGGGGGAATGAGCAGTTCTTC,CASRGNEQFF
TRBV27,TRBD2,TRBJ2-1,-,TGTGCCAGCAGGCCTCGTGGGAGGGGCGGGCGGAATGAGCAGTTCTTC,CASRPRGRGGRNEQFF